The 31 T cell receptor beta chains below all came from one sample that was sequenced in a study of PD-L1 blockade in urothelial cancer. The data were produced by immunoSEQ multiplex PCR, yet TCRdb's version contains in-frame clones alone and is incomplete. The sample comprises about 43,000 clones, more than 75% of which are singletons, and 12% to 15% rests with the top ten. The specimen comprised PBMCs, sampled around atezolizumab (anti-PD-L1) treatment. Source of these receptors: a woman aged 55-69 years with urothelial cancer.

V gene TRBV5-1 combines with J gene TRBJ1-2; TRBD1 matches 7 bases. The CDR3 covers 17 residues. V lost 4 bases to trimming and J lost 1 base; unmatched junction nucleotides: 13. Germline CDR1 and CDR2: SGHRS and YFSETQ. CDR3 in amino acids: CASSPGTAMGGNYGYTF. The CDR3, as DNA: TGCGCCAGCAGCCCAGGGACAGCGATGGGGGGTAACTATGGCTACACCTTC.

The V call is TRBV28, the J call TRBJ2-2, with D perhaps matching TRBD1 (5 bases). In germline, CDR1 is MDHEN, CDR2 SYDVKM. V was cut by 7 bases and J by 4 bases, with 22 bases left in between. CDR3 length equals 17 residues. For the CDR3, the DNA is TGTGCCAGCATCAAACCCCGAGGTGGGGCATCCACCGGGGAGCTGTTTTTT. Translation: CASIKPRGGASTGELFF. Complete variable domain (other parts from reference TRBV28 and TRBJ2-2): DVKVTQSSRYLVKRTGEKVFLECVQDMDHENMFWYRQDPGLGLRLIYFSYDVKMKEKGDIPEGYSVSREKKERFSLILESASTNQTSMYLCASIKPRGGASTGELFFGEGSRLTVL.

There are a few counts of this clone. The chain has TRBV29-1 and TRBJ1-1; perhaps TRBD1 as D (6 bases). Trimming took off 3 bases at V and 10 bases at J, with 12 bases between the two ends. Germline CDR1 SQVTM, CDR2 ANQGSEA. The CDR3 covers 11 residues. The CDR3 region is CSVDGGRGAFF. CDR3 bases: TGCAGCGTTGACGGGGGGCGGGGAGCTTTCTTT.

About this clone itself: With only one base between it and a far larger clone, this is likely a read error. J is TRBJ1-1 and V is TRBV28; no definite D call. Deletions cut 2 bases from V and 4 bases from J, with 11 bases between. CDR3 length: 14 amino acids. Germline CDR1 and CDR2: MDHEN and SYDVKM. CDR3 region: CASSLPQAPTEAFF. The CDR3 nucleotides are TGTGCCAGCAGTTTACCCCAGGCCCCCACTGAAGCTTTCTTT.

Turning to this clone: One end of the junction does not line up with germline, which may come from a read error. The rearrangement uses TRBV6-1 and TRBJ2-6; 9 bases line up with TRBD1. The CDR3 has 12 residues. Germline values: CDR1 MNHNS, CDR2 SASEGT. The CDR3 protein is CASREDRGSLTF. The DNA of the CDR3 is TGTGCCAGCAGAGAAGACAGGGGGTCCCTGACTTTC.

This chain uses TRBV7-3 with TRBJ1-5, with TRBD1 matching 7 bases. J was trimmed by 3 bases and V by 1 base; bases with no gene match: 6. Germline V gene sequence: CDR1 SGHTA, CDR2 FQGTGA. The CDR3 has 16 residues. CDR3 loop: CASSLSLGQVNQPQHF. The CDR3 bases are TGTGCCAGCAGCTTAAGTCTTGGACAGGTCAATCAGCCCCAGCATTTT.

The chain uses TRBV27 and TRBJ1-2; tentatively, D is TRBD1 (6 bases). The V end lost 6 bases, the J end lost 4 bases, and 15 bases lay between the germline ends. This CDR3 is 14 amino acids long. Germline CDR1 MNHEY, CDR2 SMNVEV (reference sequence). The CDR3, as DNA: TGTGCCAGCAGAGCTAGGGGGTCGGGCTATGGCTACACCTTC. This codes for CASRARGSGYGYTF.

V usage is TRBV7-8 and J usage is TRBJ2-7, with D possibly TRBD2 on 7 matching bases. This CDR3 is built from 14 residues. With 6 bases removed from V and 0 bases from J, the gap between germline ends came to 12 bases. Germline CDR1 is SGHVS and CDR2 is FQNEAQ. Written as DNA, the CDR3 is TGTGCCAGCAGGGGAGGGGGTGGCTCCTACGAGCAGTACTTC. This codes for CASRGGGGSYEQYF.

The CDR3: CASSLVLAGGPNTGELFF. The CDR3 nucleotides are TGTGCCAGCAGCTTAGTACTAGCGGGGGGTCCGAACACCGGGGAGCTGTTTTTT. J is TRBJ2-2 and V is TRBV7-2; 12 nucleotides align to TRBD2. Germline assignment: CDR1 SGHTA and CDR2 FQGNSA. J lost 0 bases, V lost 1 base, and 3 bases had no gene match. This CDR3 comprises 18 residues.

The chain has TRBV18 and TRBJ2-7; D is unclear. CDR1 and CDR2 from the germline V gene are KGHSH and LQKENI. Trimming cost V 3 bases and J 4 bases, with 7 bases left between them. The CDR3 has 12 residues. The CDR3 region is CASSPDIYEQYF. CDR3 in DNA: TGTGCCAGCTCACCCGACATTTACGAGCAGTACTTC.

The V gene is TRBV9, the J gene TRBJ2-7; 8 bases are shared with TRBD2. The V segment lost 0 bases and the J segment 4 bases; nucleotides outside the gene matches: 6. The CDR3 contains 15 residues. Germline-derived CDR1 and CDR2 are SGDLS and YYNGEE. The CDR3 DNA follows: TGTGCCAGCAGCGTAGGGAGCGGGAGAGGGTACGAGCAGTACTTC. Translating gives CASSVGSGRGYEQYF.

The chain has TRBV7-9 and TRBJ1-4; TRBD1 is a possible D gene (6 bases). V lost 4 bases to trimming and J lost 6 bases, with 9 bases between them. Germline V lookup: CDR1 SEHNR, CDR2 FQNEAQ (reference sequence). The CDR3 is 13 amino acids. The CDR3 nucleotides read TGTGCCAGCAGCTCCCGGACAGATGAAAAACTGTTTTTT. This codes for CASSSRTDEKLFF.

V usage is TRBV6-1 and J usage is TRBJ2-7; no clear D. Trimming stripped 1 base from V and 3 bases from J, with 10 bases between. CDR1 is MNHNS, CDR2 SASEGT, per germline. This CDR3 is built from 14 residues. DNA for the CDR3: TGTGCCAGCAGTGAAGATCCGGTCTACTACGAGCAGTACTTC. It yields the protein CASSEDPVYYEQYF.

This chain connects TRBV6-5 to TRBJ2-1; 8 bases agree with TRBD2. CDR1 is MNHEY, CDR2 SVGAGI, per germline. V shed 2 bases and J 9 bases; nucleotides not matched to a gene: 3. The CDR3 loop spans 13 amino acids. The CDR3 coding sequence is TGTGCCAGCAGTTACAAGCGGGAGAGTGAGCAGTTCTTC. It translates to CASSYKRESEQFF.

The chain carries TRBV7-3 and TRBJ2-1, with D perhaps matching TRBD2 (7 bases). The CDR3 contains 15 residues. The germline V and J ends were trimmed by 4 bases and 4 bases, with 14 bases remaining between them. Germline CDR1 reads SGHTA; CDR2 reads FQGTGA. Here the CDR3 DNA reads TGTGCCAGCAGCTCATTGGGGGGGCCGTACAATGAGCAGTTCTTC. Encoded protein: CASSSLGGPYNEQFF. Full variable domain (outside the CDR3, taken from reference TRBV7-3 and TRBJ2-1): GAGVSQTPSNKVTEKGKYVELRCDPISGHTALYWYRQSLGQGPEFLIYFQGTGAADDSGLPNDRFFAVRPEGSVSTLKIQRTERGDSAVYLCASSSLGGPYNEQFFGPGTRLTVL.

J is TRBJ2-2 and V is TRBV7-2, with 11 bases identical to TRBD2. Germline CDR1 reads SGHTA; CDR2 reads FQGNSA. CDR3 length: 18 amino acids. Trimming at V came to 1 base and at J to 2 bases, leaving 6 bases not matched to a gene. Here the CDR3 DNA reads TGTGCCAGCAGCTTAGTCCCAGGGACTAGCGGAAACACCGGGGAGCTGTTTTTT. Protein sequence: CASSLVPGTSGNTGELFF.

The J gene is TRBJ2-7, the V gene TRBV2; possible D gene TRBD1, 5 bases. The germline V gene has CDR1 SNHLY and CDR2 FYNNEI. The CDR3 length is 14 residues. The V gene lost 7 bases and the J gene lost 7 bases, with 20 bases spanning the gap. The CDR3 DNA follows: TGTGCCAGCACAGGGCGCTCCCTTCGGTATGAGCAGTACTTC. Its translation: CASTGRSLRYEQYF.

The chain links TRBV11-2 to TRBJ2-1; TRBD2 agrees at 9 bases. The J segment lost 0 bases and the V segment lost 2 bases, leaving 8 bases of the junction unmatched. The CDR3 is 18 residues long. The germline V gene encodes CDR1 SGHAT and CDR2 FQNNGV. The CDR3 region has the DNA TGTGCCAGCAGCTTATCCTCTGCAGCGGGAGGCTCCTACAATGAGCAGTTCTTC. Its protein is CASSLSSAAGGSYNEQFF.

This clone showed up just once. In nucleotides, the CDR3 is TGTGCCATCACGGACAGGGACGACACCGGGGAGCTGTTTTTT. It codes for CAITDRDDTGELFF. The chain employs TRBV10-3 and TRBJ2-2; TRBD1 aligns across 8 bases. The trim removed 7 bases at V and 3 bases at J, leaving 4 bases unmatched. CDR1 and CDR2 from the germline V gene are ENHRY and SYGVKD. The CDR3 totals 14 residues.

This chain links TRBV10-2 with TRBJ2-5, with 7 bases aligning to TRBD2. Germline trimming cut 0 bases from V and 2 bases from J; bases unmatched to any gene: 12. The CDR3 contains 18 residues. Germline loops: CDR1 WSHSY, CDR2 SAAADI. CDR3 loop: CASSESAAGVQGQETQYF. The CDR3 DNA sequence: TGCGCCAGCAGTGAGTCGGCTGCGGGGGTTCAAGGGCAAGAGACCCAGTACTTC.

V gene TRBV15 combines with J gene TRBJ1-5; no firm D call. CDR1 and CDR2 from the germline V gene are LNHNV and YYDKDF (reference sequence). The CDR3 is 13 residues long. The V end lost 0 bases, the J end lost 6 bases, and 6 bases lay between the germline ends. The CDR3 sequence: CATSRDPSQPQHF. The CDR3 coding sequence is TGTGCCACCAGCAGAGATCCTTCTCAGCCCCAGCATTTT.

The J gene is TRBJ2-3, the V gene TRBV5-4, with 12 bases fitting TRBD2. The CDR3 covers 15 residues. J gave up 4 bases and V 6 bases, and 6 bases lay outside the gene matches. Germline V gene data show CDR1 as SGHNT and CDR2 as YYREEE (reference sequence). The CDR3 is CASTLSSGGADTQYF. DNA for the CDR3: TGTGCCAGCACCCTTTCTAGCGGGGGGGCAGATACGCAGTATTTT.

This chain connects TRBV7-2 to TRBJ1-2, with TRBD1 matching 8 bases. Germline V gives CDR1 SGHTA, CDR2 FQGNSA. CDR3 length equals 15 residues. The V gene end was trimmed by 5 bases and the J gene end by 4 bases; junction bases not matched to a gene: 9. The CDR3, as DNA: TGTGCCAGCAGCCCACAGACAGGGGCCGGCTATGGCTACACCTTC. Its protein is CASSPQTGAGYGYTF.

This chain links TRBV7-8 with TRBJ2-2; D is uncertain. The CDR3 loop spans 16 amino acids. V dropped 5 bases and J dropped 0 bases, with 13 bases sitting between them. The germline CDR1 and CDR2 sequences are SGHVS and FQNEAQ. The CDR3 loop is CASSLRRLTNTGELFF. In DNA form, the CDR3 reads TGTGCCAGCAGCCTAAGGCGGTTGACGAACACCGGGGAGCTGTTTTTT.

The rearrangement uses TRBV28 and TRBJ2-4; D unresolved. In germline, CDR1 is MDHEN, CDR2 SYDVKM. V was pared by 3 bases and J by 0 bases, with 12 bases between. The CDR3 length is 16 residues. The CDR3 coding sequence is TGTGCCAGCAGTTTGGGCATCACATTAGCCAAAAACATTCAGTACTTC. This sequence encodes CASSLGITLAKNIQYF.

The J gene is TRBJ1-1, the V gene TRBV2; 8 bases agree with TRBD1. V shed 5 bases and J 4 bases; nucleotides not matched to a gene: 12. Germline CDR1 reads SNHLY; CDR2 reads FYNNEI. CDR3 length: 16 amino acids. The CDR3 sequence: CASSNEPGGHRTEAFF. The CDR3 nucleotides are TGTGCCAGCAGTAACGAACCAGGGGGCCATCGCACTGAAGCTTTCTTT.

Only one count was recorded for this clone. The V and J genes are TRBV13 and TRBJ2-1, with D perhaps matching TRBD2 (5 bases). With 3 bases removed from V and 6 bases from J, the gap between germline ends came to 15 bases. Germline values: CDR1 PRHDT, CDR2 FYEKMQ (reference sequence). The CDR3 length is 15 residues. CDR3 nucleotide sequence: TGTGCCAGCAGCTTGATTTTGGCGGGTCGCAATGAGCAGTTCTTC. Translation: CASSLILAGRNEQFF. Drawing the rest from reference TRBV13 and TRBJ2-1, the complete variable domain is AAGVIQSPRHLIKEKRETATLKCYPIPRHDTVYWYQQGPGQDPQFLISFYEKMQSDKGSIPDRFSAQQFSDYHSELNMSSLELGDSALYFCASSLILAGRNEQFFGPGTRLTVL.

The chain links TRBV5-5 to TRBJ1-4; possibly TRBD1 for D (5 bases). Germline V gene sequence: CDR1 SGHKS, CDR2 YYEKEE (reference sequence). V lost 3 bases and J 8 bases, leaving 14 bases between the germline ends. The CDR3 has 14 residues. The CDR3 spells CASSSDPGGEKLFF. CDR3 DNA sequence: TGTGCCAGCAGCTCGGACCCCGGGGGGGAAAAACTGTTTTTT.

This rearrangement joins TRBV29-1 to TRBJ1-2; weak D call: TRBD1 (6 bases). Between the trimmed V and J ends, which lost 3 bases and 1 base, there was a span of 21 bases. Germline V CDR1 and CDR2: SQVTM, ANQGSEA. There are 17 residues in the CDR3. CDR3 DNA sequence: TGCAGCGTTGACAGGGGAATGTCAAATGTCCTTAACTATGGCTACACCTTC. It specifies CSVDRGMSNVLNYGYTF.

The chain uses TRBV28 and TRBJ2-7; TRBD2 matches 10 bases. The CDR3 has 17 residues. The germline V gene encodes CDR1 MDHEN and CDR2 SYDVKM. J gave up 0 bases and V 5 bases, and 10 bases lay outside the gene matches. The CDR3 is CASSTVRVAGGSYEQYF. The CDR3 DNA sequence: TGTGCCAGCAGTACCGTCCGGGTAGCGGGGGGCTCCTACGAGCAGTACTTC.

The rearrangement joins TRBV4-1 to TRBJ2-1, with a possible D match to TRBD2 (7 bases). Germline CDR1 is MGHRA and CDR2 is YSYEKL. There are 16 residues in the CDR3. Trimming shortened V by 0 bases and J by 6 bases, and 15 bases separated the two germline ends. The CDR3 DNA sequence: TGCGCCAGCAGCCAAGATGAGGGGGGGGGAGCCAATGAGCAGTTCTTC. Residues: CASSQDEGGGANEQFF.